These 30 T cell receptor beta chains were all obtained from the same sample, sequenced in a study of T cell changes during pregnancy in multiple sclerosis. Method: immunoSEQ multiplex PCR; TCRdb's copy keeps in-frame clones and lacks some. Among about 97,000 clones listed, about nine tenths were seen once. This specimen was peripheral blood, taken in the second trimester of pregnancy. The receptors were gathered from a female donor in good health, enrolled as a control in a pregnancy study.

This chain connects TRBV5-1 to TRBJ2-3, with 9 bases that match TRBD1. With V trimmed by 3 bases and J by 4 bases, 12 bases remained unmatched. This CDR3 is built from 17 residues. CDR1 is SGHRS and CDR2 is YFSETQ in the germline V gene. CDR3 residues: CASSSEGDRAVSDTQYF. CDR3 nucleotide sequence: TGCGCCAGCAGCTCGGAAGGGGACAGGGCTGTATCAGATACGCAGTATTTT.

The chain carries TRBV5-1 and TRBJ1-3; possible D gene TRBD1, 5 bases. The ends were cut back, 6 bases at V and 0 bases at J, with 13 bases in the middle. Germline-derived CDR1 and CDR2 are SGHRS and YFSETQ. The CDR3 runs to 15 residues. The CDR3 spells CASISQELSGNTIYF. The CDR3 region has the DNA TGCGCCAGCATCTCACAGGAGCTCTCTGGAAACACCATATATTTT.

The rearrangement uses TRBV5-8 and TRBJ1-6; 8 nucleotides agree with TRBD1. Germline trimming cut 2 bases from V and 0 bases from J; bases unmatched to any gene: 4. Per the germline V gene, CDR1 is SGHTS and CDR2 is YDEGEE. This CDR3 region has 17 residues. CDR3: CASSFFGQGSYNSPLHF. The DNA for the CDR3 is TGTGCCAGCAGCTTTTTCGGACAGGGCTCCTATAATTCACCCCTCCACTTT. The full variable domain, in which reference TRBV5-8 and TRBJ1-6 provide the parts outside the CDR3, is EAGVTQSPTHLIKTRGQQATLRCSPISGHTSVYWYQQALGLGLQFLLWYDEGEERNRGNFPPRFSGRQFPNYSSELNVNALELEDSALYLCASSFFGQGSYNSPLHFGNGTRLTVT.

This rearrangement joins TRBV21-1 to TRBJ1-4; the table's D gene call, TRBD1, was not cross checked with the DNA. TRBV21-1 constitutes a pseudogene. This CDR3 region has 15 residues. Here the CDR3 reads CASGLLGTQDEKLFF. The CDR3 bases are TGTGCCAGCGGGCTTCTCGGGACACAAGATGAAAAACTGTTTTTT.

The V and J genes are TRBV4-1 and TRBJ2-5; D is perhaps TRBD1 (6 bases). Germline CDR1 is MGHRA and CDR2 is YSYEKL. The CDR3 has 15 amino acids. V was shortened by 1 base and J by 5 bases, with 14 bases between the two germline ends. CDR3 region: CASSQVGRGRETQYF. In nucleotides, the CDR3 is TGCGCCAGCAGCCAAGTCGGCAGGGGACGTGAGACCCAGTACTTC.

The chain joins TRBV5-1 to TRBJ2-5; 9 positions match TRBD2. The J segment lost 3 bases and the V segment lost 6 bases, leaving 9 bases of the junction unmatched. Germline V CDR1 and CDR2: SGHRS, YFSETQ. CDR3 length: 15 amino acids. The DNA of the CDR3 is TGCGCCAGCATACCCCTAGCGGGAACGGAAGAGACCCAGTACTTC. Its protein is CASIPLAGTEETQYF.

A few counts support this clone. The chain is built from TRBV7-2 and TRBJ1-5, with TRBD1 identical over 10 bases. The V gene's germline CDR1 is SGHTA and CDR2 FQGNSA. The V and J ends lost 4 bases and 6 bases, in that order; junction bases with no gene match: 6. The CDR3 sequence is 15 residues long. The CDR3 sequence: CASSSRQGAVQPQHF. As DNA, the CDR3 is TGTGCCAGCAGCTCCAGACAGGGGGCCGTTCAGCCCCAGCATTTT.

This clone was detected once. The chain uses TRBV7-2 and TRBJ2-7; 14 bases map to TRBD2. V lost 0 bases, J lost 1 base, and 5 bases stayed unmatched. The CDR3 has 18 amino acids. Germline CDR1 SGHTA, CDR2 FQGNSA. In DNA form, the CDR3 reads TGTGCCAGCAGCTTAGCCGGGACTAGCGGGGGATATTCCTACGAGCAGTACTTC. As protein: CASSLAGTSGGYSYEQYF.

The chain links TRBV4-3 to TRBJ2-5; 7 bases align to TRBD2. CDR3 length: 17 residues. Trimming cost V 0 bases and J 4 bases; bases outside gene matches: 11. The germline V gene encodes CDR1 LGHNA and CDR2 YSLEER. The chain's CDR3 is CASSQDLSGREPETQYF. The CDR3 DNA reads TGCGCCAGCAGCCAAGATCTCAGTGGGCGGGAGCCAGAGACCCAGTACTTC.

The CDR3 DNA follows: TGTGCCAGTAGTAAATCTAGCACAGATACGCAGTATTTT. This codes for CASSKSSTDTQYF. The genes are TRBV19 and TRBJ2-3; D not certain. Germline CDR1 reads LNHDA; CDR2 reads SQIVND (reference sequence). V was trimmed by 4 bases and J by 0 bases, leaving 5 bases between them. This CDR3 contains 13 residues. Combining the CDR3 with reference TRBV19 and TRBJ2-3 gives the whole variable domain DGGITQSPKYLFRKEGQNVTLSCEQNLNHDAMYWYRQDPGQGLRLIYYSQIVNDFQKGDIAEGYSVSREKKESFPLTVTSAQKNPTAFYLCASSKSSTDTQYFGPGTRLTVL.

V usage is TRBV15 and J usage is TRBJ2-5, with 10 bases lining up with TRBD2. Trimming took 1 base from V and 5 from J; bases not matched to a gene: 4. Germline V gene lookup returns CDR1 LNHNV and CDR2 YYDKDF (reference sequence). This CDR3 comprises 15 residues. The CDR3 region is CATSRVAGGGETQYF. Here the CDR3 DNA reads TGTGCCACCAGCAGAGTAGCGGGAGGAGGTGAGACCCAGTACTTC.

The rearrangement uses TRBV10-2 and TRBJ1-5, with no clear D. This CDR3 is built from 12 residues. V shed 3 bases and J shed 3 bases, with 3 bases lying between them. Germline V gene data show CDR1 as WSHSY and CDR2 as SAAADI. The CDR3 sequence is CASSEHNQPQHF. CDR3 sequence (DNA): TGCGCCAGCAGTGAACACAATCAGCCCCAGCATTTT.

The rearrangement uses TRBV4-3 and TRBJ2-1; tentatively, D is TRBD1 (5 bases). Germline CDR1 is LGHNA and CDR2 is YSLEER. V was pared by 4 bases and J by 6 bases, with 16 bases between. This CDR3 has 15 residues. CDR3 sequence: CASSRSRVPRNEQFF. The CDR3 region has the DNA TGCGCCAGCAGCCGGTCCAGGGTGCCCCGCAATGAGCAGTTCTTC.

The rearrangement joins TRBV9 to TRBJ2-1; 13 positions agree with TRBD2. In germline, CDR1 is SGDLS, CDR2 YYNGEE. The CDR3 contains 17 residues. V dropped 0 bases and J dropped 9; count of bases not matched to a gene: 9. The CDR3 region is CASSVEPTSGRFSEQFF. CDR3 DNA sequence: TGTGCCAGCAGCGTAGAGCCGACTAGCGGGAGGTTCAGTGAGCAGTTCTTC.

V and J are TRBV7-2 and TRBJ1-1; 7 bases line up with TRBD1. In germline, CDR1 is SGHTA, CDR2 FQGNSA. The CDR3 length is 14 residues. V trimming: 4 bases; J trimming: 5 bases; junction bases outside the gene matches: 7. This CDR3 reads CASSSEGARTEAFF. CDR3 DNA sequence: TGTGCCAGCAGCTCGGAGGGGGCGCGGACTGAAGCTTTCTTT.

This clone was picked up one time. J is TRBJ1-2 and V is TRBV6-5; perhaps TRBD1 as D (6 bases). This CDR3 is built from 13 residues. The germline CDR1 and CDR2 sequences are MNHEY and SVGAGI. V lost 4 bases, J lost 7 bases, and 13 bases lay in between. In DNA, the CDR3 is TGTGCCAGCAGTTTTGAGACAGGCTTTGGCTACACCTTC. Protein product: CASSFETGFGYTF.

This sequence joins TRBV6-6 and TRBJ1-1; 10 bases line up with TRBD1. V shed 6 bases, J shed 2 bases, and the junction held 9 bases outside the gene matches. CDR1 and CDR2 from the germline V gene are MNHNY and SVGAGI (reference sequence). This CDR3 spans 16 amino acids. The CDR3 nucleotides are TGTGCCAGCAGACCCAACCGACAGGGGGCTAACACTGAAGCTTTCTTT. It is translated as CASRPNRQGANTEAFF.

The chain employs TRBV5-1 and TRBJ1-3; 9 bases agree with TRBD1. With V trimmed by 7 bases and J by 2 bases, 10 bases remained unmatched. The CDR3 length is 16 residues. Germline values: CDR1 SGHRS, CDR2 YFSETQ. The CDR3 DNA reads TGCGCCAGCGGCCCCCAGGGACAGGGACCTGGAAACACCATATATTTT. As protein: CASGPQGQGPGNTIYF.

The rearrangement links TRBV30 to TRBJ1-6; 8 nucleotides line up with TRBD1. The length of the CDR3 is 13 residues. Germline V gene lookup returns CDR1 GTSNPN and CDR2 SVGIG (reference sequence). V lost 5 bases to trimming and J lost 8 bases; unmatched junction nucleotides: 5. DNA for the CDR3: TGTGCCTGGCGACAGGGGAGGGATTCACCCCTCCACTTT. Translating it yields CAWRQGRDSPLHF.

The chain has TRBV2 and TRBJ1-1; the D gene is possibly TRBD1 (5 bases). The CDR3 is made up of 14 amino acids. Looked up from germline, CDR1 is SNHLY and CDR2 is FYNNEI. Trimming cost V 3 bases and J 4 bases, with 12 bases left between them. The CDR3 nucleotides are TGTGCCAGCAGTGAGGGGGGGATTGGCACTGAAGCTTTCTTT. Amino acid sequence: CASSEGGIGTEAFF.

This clone was counted a few times. The chain uses TRBV5-5 and TRBJ1-2; 7 bases align to TRBD1. CDR3 size: 16 residues. CDR1 is SGHKS, CDR2 YYEKEE, per germline (reference sequence). Trimming cost V 4 bases and J 1 base; bases outside gene matches: 10. For the CDR3, the DNA is TGTGCCAGCAGCCGAGAGCCCAGGGGGAGTAACTATGGCTACACCTTC. Its protein is CASSREPRGSNYGYTF.

The chain is built from TRBV9 and TRBJ2-7; 7 positions match TRBD1. This CDR3 region has 12 residues. The V and J ends lost 4 bases and 6 bases, in that order; junction bases with no gene match: 4. The V gene's germline CDR1 is SGDLS and CDR2 YYNGEE. For the CDR3, the DNA is TGTGCCAGCAGCTCAAGGGGGCTCGAGCAGTACTTC. Its protein is CASSSRGLEQYF. Variable domain in full (rest from reference TRBV9 and TRBJ2-7): DSGVTQTPKHLITATGQRVTLRCSPRSGDLSVYWYQQSLDQGLQFLIQYYNGEERAKGNILERFSAQQFPDLHSELNLSSLELGDSALYFCASSSRGLEQYFGPGTRLTVT.

On this clone itself: The same CDR3 also results from other DNA sequences found in this sample. The CDR3 loop reads CASSPTRTSGGYEQYF. Here the CDR3 DNA reads TGTGCCAGCTCACCGACTCGGACTAGCGGGGGCTACGAGCAGTACTTC. J is TRBJ2-7 and V is TRBV18; 13 bases agree with TRBD2. Germline lookup yields CDR1 KGHSH and CDR2 LQKENI. J gave up 3 bases and V 3 bases, and 5 bases lay outside the gene matches. CDR3 length: 16 amino acids. The complete variable domain, with remaining parts taken from reference TRBV18 and TRBJ2-7, reads NAGVMQNPRHLVRRRGQEARLRCSPMKGHSHVYWYRQLPEEGLKFMVYLQKENIIDESGMPKERFSAEFPKEGPSILRIQQVVRGDSAAYFCASSPTRTSGGYEQYFGPGTRLTVT.

This chain connects TRBV7-2 to TRBJ2-7, with 9 positions matching TRBD1. V was clipped by 5 bases and J by 5 bases; unmatched bases: 1. This CDR3 has 12 residues. CDR1 SGHTA and CDR2 FQGNSA come from the germline V gene. The CDR3 sequence: CASSRDRDEQYF. CDR3 nucleotide sequence: TGTGCCAGCAGCAGGGACAGGGACGAGCAGTACTTC.

The chain links TRBV15 to TRBJ2-5; perhaps TRBD1 as D (6 bases). In germline, CDR1 is LNHNV, CDR2 YYDKDF (reference sequence). CDR3 length: 15 amino acids. V was clipped by 5 bases and J by 0 bases, with 13 bases between them. The CDR3 loop reads CATSSRTAYQETQYF. CDR3 DNA sequence: TGTGCCACCAGCTCCCGGACAGCGTACCAAGAGACCCAGTACTTC.

The chain carries TRBV7-9 and TRBJ2-7, with D possibly TRBD2 on 6 matching bases. Germline V lookup: CDR1 SEHNR, CDR2 FQNEAQ (reference sequence). The V gene lost 5 bases and the J gene lost 7 bases, with 12 bases spanning the gap. This CDR3 comprises 12 residues. As DNA, the CDR3 is TGTGCCAGCAGCCTACTAGGGAGGGAGCAGTACTTC. Amino acid sequence: CASSLLGREQYF.

This chain connects TRBV18 to TRBJ1-1, with TRBD1 matching 7 bases. V was clipped by 0 bases and J by 0 bases; unmatched bases: 1. This CDR3 has 15 amino acids. Germline CDR1 and CDR2: KGHSH and LQKENI. The CDR3 spells CASSPPTGMNTEAFF. The DNA for the CDR3 is TGTGCCAGCTCACCACCGACAGGGATGAACACTGAAGCTTTCTTT.

This clone was recorded once. The V call is TRBV11-2, the J call TRBJ1-6; unclear D gene. The germline V and J ends were trimmed by 1 base and 7 bases, with 8 bases remaining between them. The CDR3 runs to 14 residues. CDR1 and CDR2 from the germline V gene are SGHAT and FQNNGV. CDR3 sequence reads: CASSLGGFNSPLHF. The CDR3 DNA sequence: TGTGCCAGCAGCTTAGGAGGGTTCAATTCACCCCTCCACTTT. Filled out from reference TRBV11-2 and TRBJ1-6, the complete variable domain reads EAGVAQSPRYKIIEKRQSVAFWCNPISGHATLYWYQQILGQGPKLLIQFQNNGVVDDSQLPKDRFSAERLKGVDSTLKIQPAKLEDSAVYLCASSLGGFNSPLHFGNGTRLTVT.

The V call is TRBV19, the J call TRBJ1-5; TRBD1 might be the D (6 bases). The V end was cut by 10 bases, the J end by 5 bases, with 15 bases between. The CDR3 covers 13 residues. Per the germline V gene, CDR1 is LNHDA and CDR2 is SQIVND (reference sequence). The CDR3 nucleotides are TGTGCCATCAACGGGGCAGGGGATCAGCCCCAGCATTTT. Its translation is CAINGAGDQPQHF.

The chain couples TRBV7-2 to TRBJ1-2; TRBD1 might be the D (6 bases). The CDR3 has 14 residues. V was pared by 4 bases and J by 7 bases, with 16 bases between. Germline V gene lookup returns CDR1 SGHTA and CDR2 FQGNSA. The CDR3 loop is CASSYGGGAGGYTF. CDR3 sequence (DNA): TGTGCCAGCAGCTACGGCGGGGGGGCGGGTGGCTACACCTTC.